This T cell receptor beta chain was retrieved from a study of cytomegalovirus exposure and HLA in healthy donors. The PCR made use of 60 Vbeta and 13 Jbeta primers. Method: immunoSEQ multiplex PCR; TCRdb's copy keeps in-frame clones and lacks some. There are approximately 200,000 clones in the sample; 60% to 85% occur only once, and under 2% lies in the top ten. Regarding the study as a whole: Reportedly, TCR beta sequences accurately predicted HLA-A and HLA-B alleles in most subjects. Apart from CMV serostatus, no immune exposure information was available. According to the study, 160 or so TCR beta chains were cytomegalovirus-associated.

About this clone: Its matching antigen is unknown.

Germline loops: CDR1 MNHEY, CDR2 SMNVEV (reference sequence). After removal of 6 bases from V and 6 bases from J, the junction contained 11 bases not matched to a gene. The CDR3 sequence is 15 residues long. This receptor was taken from a girl aged 5 to 17 in good health and CMV-seropositive. Specimen: PBMCs. This chain joins TRBV27 and TRBJ1-5; 7 positions match TRBD1. The CDR3: CASRQGTAGGQPQHF. In nucleotides, the CDR3 is TGTGCCAGCAGACAAGGGACAGCGGGGGGTCAGCCCCAGCATTTT.